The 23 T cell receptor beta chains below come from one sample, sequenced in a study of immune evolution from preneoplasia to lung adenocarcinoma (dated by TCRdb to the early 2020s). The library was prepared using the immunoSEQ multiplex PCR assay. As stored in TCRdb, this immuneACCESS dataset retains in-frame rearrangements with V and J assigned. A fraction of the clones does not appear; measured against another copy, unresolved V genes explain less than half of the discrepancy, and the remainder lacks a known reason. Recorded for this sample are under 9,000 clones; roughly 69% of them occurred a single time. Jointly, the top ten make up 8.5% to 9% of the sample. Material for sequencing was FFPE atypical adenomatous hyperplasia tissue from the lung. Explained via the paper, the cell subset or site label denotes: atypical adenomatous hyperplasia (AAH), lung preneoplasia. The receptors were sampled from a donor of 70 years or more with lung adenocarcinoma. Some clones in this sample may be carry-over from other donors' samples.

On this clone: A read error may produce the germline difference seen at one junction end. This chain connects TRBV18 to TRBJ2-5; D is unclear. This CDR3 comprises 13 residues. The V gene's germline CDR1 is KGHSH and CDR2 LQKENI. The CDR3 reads CASSPQLQETQYF. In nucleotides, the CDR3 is TGTGCCAGCTCTCCACAGTTGCAAGAGACCCAGTACTTC.

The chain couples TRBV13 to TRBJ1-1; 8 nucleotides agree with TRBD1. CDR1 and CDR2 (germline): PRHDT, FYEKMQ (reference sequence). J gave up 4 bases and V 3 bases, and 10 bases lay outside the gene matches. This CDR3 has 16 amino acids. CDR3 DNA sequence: TGTGCCAGCAGCTTTTGGTCCTTAACAGGGGGCACTGAAGCTTTCTTT. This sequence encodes CASSFWSLTGGTEAFF.

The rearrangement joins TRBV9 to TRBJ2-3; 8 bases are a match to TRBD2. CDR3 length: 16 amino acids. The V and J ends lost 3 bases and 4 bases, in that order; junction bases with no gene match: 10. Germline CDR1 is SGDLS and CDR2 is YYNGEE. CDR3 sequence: CASSADGTSPSDTQYF. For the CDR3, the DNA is TGTGCCAGCAGCGCCGACGGGACTAGTCCGTCAGATACGCAGTATTTT. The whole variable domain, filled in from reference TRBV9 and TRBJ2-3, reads DSGVTQTPKHLITATGQRVTLRCSPRSGDLSVYWYQQSLDQGLQFLIQYYNGEERAKGNILERFSAQQFPDLHSELNLSSLELGDSALYFCASSADGTSPSDTQYFGPGTRLTVL.

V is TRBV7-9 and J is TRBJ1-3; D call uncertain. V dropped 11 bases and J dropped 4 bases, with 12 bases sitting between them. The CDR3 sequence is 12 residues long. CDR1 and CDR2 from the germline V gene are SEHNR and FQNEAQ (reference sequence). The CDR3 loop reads CAGSRVGNTIYF. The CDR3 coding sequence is TGTGCCGGCTCCCGAGTCGGAAACACCATATATTTT.

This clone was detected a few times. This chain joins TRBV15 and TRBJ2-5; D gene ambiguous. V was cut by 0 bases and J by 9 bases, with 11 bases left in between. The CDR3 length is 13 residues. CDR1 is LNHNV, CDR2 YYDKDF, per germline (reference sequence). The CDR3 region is CATSREPLQAQYF. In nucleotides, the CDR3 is TGTGCCACCAGCAGAGAACCTCTCCAGGCCCAGTACTTC. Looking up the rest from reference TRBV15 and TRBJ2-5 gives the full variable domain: DAMVIQNPRYQVTQFGKPVTLSCSQTLNHNVMYWYQQKSSQAPKLLFHYYDKDFNNEADTPDNFQSRRPNTSFCFLDIRSPGLGDTAMYLCATSREPLQAQYFGPGTRLLVL.

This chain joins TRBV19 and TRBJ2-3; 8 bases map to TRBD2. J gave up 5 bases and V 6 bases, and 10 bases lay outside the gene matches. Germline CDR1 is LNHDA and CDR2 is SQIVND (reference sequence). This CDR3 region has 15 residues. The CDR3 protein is CASSFRGLEIDTQYF. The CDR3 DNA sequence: TGTGCCAGTAGCTTCCGGGGACTAGAGATAGATACGCAGTATTTT.

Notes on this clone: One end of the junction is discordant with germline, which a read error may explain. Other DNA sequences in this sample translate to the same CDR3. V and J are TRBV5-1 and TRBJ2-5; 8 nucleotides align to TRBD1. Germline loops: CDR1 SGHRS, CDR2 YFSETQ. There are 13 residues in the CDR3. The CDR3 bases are TGTGCCAGCAGCAATGGACAGGGAGAGACCCAGTACTTC. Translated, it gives CASSNGQGETQYF.

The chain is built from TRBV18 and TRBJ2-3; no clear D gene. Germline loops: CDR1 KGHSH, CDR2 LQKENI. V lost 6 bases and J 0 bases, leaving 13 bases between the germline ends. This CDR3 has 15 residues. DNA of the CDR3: TGTGCCAGCTCCTCCCGATACACTAGCACAGATACGCAGTATTTT. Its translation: CASSSRYTSTDTQYF.

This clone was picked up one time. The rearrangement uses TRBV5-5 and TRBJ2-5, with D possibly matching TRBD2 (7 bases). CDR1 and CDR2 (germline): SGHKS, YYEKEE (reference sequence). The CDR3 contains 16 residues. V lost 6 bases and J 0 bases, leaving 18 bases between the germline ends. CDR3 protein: CASTPAGAVYQETQYF. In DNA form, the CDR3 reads TGTGCCAGCACCCCTGCGGGGGCCGTGTACCAAGAGACCCAGTACTTC.

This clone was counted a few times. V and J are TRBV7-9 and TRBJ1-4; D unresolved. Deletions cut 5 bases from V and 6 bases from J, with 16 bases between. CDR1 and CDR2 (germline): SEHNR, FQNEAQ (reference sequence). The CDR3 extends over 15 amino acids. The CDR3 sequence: CASSPTREAYEKLFF. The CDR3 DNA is TGTGCCAGCAGCCCGACGAGGGAGGCTTATGAAAAACTGTTTTTT.

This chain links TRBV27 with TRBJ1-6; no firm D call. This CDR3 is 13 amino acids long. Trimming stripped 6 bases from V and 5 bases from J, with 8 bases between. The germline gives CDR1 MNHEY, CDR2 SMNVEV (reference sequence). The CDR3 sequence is CASRPGNNSPLHF. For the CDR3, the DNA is TGTGCCAGCAGGCCGGGGAATAATTCACCCCTCCACTTT.

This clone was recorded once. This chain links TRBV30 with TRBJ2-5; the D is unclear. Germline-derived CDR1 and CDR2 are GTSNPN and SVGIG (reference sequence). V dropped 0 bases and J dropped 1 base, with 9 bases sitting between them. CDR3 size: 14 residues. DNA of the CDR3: TGTGCCTGGAGTGTCAGCGCGGTCCAAGAGACCCAGTACTTC. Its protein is CAWSVSAVQETQYF.

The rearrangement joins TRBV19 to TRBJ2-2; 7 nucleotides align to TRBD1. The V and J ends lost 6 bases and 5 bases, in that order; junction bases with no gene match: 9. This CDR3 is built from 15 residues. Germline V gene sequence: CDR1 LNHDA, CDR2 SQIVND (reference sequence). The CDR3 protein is CASSSTGYGTGELFF. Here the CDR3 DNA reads TGTGCCAGTAGCTCGACAGGGTATGGGACCGGGGAGCTGTTTTTT.

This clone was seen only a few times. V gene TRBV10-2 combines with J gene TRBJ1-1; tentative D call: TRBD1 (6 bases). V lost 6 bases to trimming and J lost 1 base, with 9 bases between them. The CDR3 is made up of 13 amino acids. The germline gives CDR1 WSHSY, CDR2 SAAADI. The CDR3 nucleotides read TGCGCCAGCAGGACAGGACCGAACACTGAAGCTTTCTTT. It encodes CASRTGPNTEAFF.

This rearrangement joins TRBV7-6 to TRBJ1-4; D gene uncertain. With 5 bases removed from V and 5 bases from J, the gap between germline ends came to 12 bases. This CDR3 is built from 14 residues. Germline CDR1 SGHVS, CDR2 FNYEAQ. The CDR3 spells CASSALGRNEKLFF. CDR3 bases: TGTGCCAGCAGCGCCCTCGGGAGAAATGAAAAACTGTTTTTT.

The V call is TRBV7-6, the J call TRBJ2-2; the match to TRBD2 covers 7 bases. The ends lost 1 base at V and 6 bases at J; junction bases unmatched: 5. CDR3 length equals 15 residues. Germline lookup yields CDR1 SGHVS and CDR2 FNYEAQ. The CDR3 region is CASSLEAGRAGELFF. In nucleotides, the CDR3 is TGTGCCAGCAGCTTAGAAGCGGGAAGGGCCGGGGAGCTGTTTTTT.

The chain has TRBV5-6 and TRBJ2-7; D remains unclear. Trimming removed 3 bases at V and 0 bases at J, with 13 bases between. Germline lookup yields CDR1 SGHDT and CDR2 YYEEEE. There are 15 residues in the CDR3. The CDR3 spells CASSSRTVYSYEQYF. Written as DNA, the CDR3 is TGTGCCAGCAGCTCTCGGACGGTGTACTCCTACGAGCAGTACTTC.

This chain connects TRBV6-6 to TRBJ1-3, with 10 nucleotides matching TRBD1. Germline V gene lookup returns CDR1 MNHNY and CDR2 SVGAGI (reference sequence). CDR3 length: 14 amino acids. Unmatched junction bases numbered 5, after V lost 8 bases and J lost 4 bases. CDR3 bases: TGTGCCAGCTATAGACAGGGGGCGGGAAACACCATATATTTT. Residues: CASYRQGAGNTIYF.

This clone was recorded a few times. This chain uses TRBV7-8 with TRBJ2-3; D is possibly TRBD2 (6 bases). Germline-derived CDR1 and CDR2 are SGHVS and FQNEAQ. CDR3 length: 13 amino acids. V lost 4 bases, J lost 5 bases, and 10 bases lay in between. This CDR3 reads CASSSSGQDTQYF. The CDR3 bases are TGTGCCAGCAGCTCCAGCGGGCAAGATACGCAGTATTTT.

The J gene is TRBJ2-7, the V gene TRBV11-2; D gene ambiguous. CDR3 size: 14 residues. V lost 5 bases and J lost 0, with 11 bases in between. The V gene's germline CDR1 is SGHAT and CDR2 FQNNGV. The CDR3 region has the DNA TGTGCCAGCAGCCCTCGGCGAAGCTCCTACGAGCAGTACTTC. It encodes CASSPRRSSYEQYF.

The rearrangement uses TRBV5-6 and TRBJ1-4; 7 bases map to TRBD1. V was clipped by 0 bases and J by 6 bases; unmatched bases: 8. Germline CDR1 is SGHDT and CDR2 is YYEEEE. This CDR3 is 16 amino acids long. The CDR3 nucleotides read TGTGCCAGCAGCTTGGTAACCGAGACAGGGTATGAAAAACTGTTTTTT. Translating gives CASSLVTETGYEKLFF.

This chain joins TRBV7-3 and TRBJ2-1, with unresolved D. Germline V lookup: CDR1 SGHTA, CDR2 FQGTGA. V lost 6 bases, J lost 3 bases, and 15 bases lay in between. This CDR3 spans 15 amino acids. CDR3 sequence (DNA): TGTGCCAGCAGTTTTTCGGGCATGAGCTACAATGAGCAGTTCTTC. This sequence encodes CASSFSGMSYNEQFF.

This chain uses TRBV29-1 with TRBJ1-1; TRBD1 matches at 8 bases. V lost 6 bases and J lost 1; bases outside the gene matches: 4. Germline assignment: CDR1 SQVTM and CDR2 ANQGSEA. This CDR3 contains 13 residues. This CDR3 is CSVDRGRNTEAFF. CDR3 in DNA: TGCAGCGTAGACAGGGGAAGGAACACTGAAGCTTTCTTT.